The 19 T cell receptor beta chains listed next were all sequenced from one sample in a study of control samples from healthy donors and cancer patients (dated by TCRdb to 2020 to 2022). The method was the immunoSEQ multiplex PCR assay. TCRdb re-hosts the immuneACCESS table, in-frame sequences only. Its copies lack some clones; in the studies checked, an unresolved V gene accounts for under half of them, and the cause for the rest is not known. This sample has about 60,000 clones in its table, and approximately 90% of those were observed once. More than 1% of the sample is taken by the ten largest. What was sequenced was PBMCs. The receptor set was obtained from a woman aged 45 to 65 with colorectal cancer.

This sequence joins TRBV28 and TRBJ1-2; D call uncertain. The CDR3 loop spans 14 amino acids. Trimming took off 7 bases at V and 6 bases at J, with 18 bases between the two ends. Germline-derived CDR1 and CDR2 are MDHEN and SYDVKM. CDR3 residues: CASTRRAGEDGYTF. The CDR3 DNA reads TGTGCCAGCACCCGGAGGGCCGGGGAGGATGGCTACACCTTC.

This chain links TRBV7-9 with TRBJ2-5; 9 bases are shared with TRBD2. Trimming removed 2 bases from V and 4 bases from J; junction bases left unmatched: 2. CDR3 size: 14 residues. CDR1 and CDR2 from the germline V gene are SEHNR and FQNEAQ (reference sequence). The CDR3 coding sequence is TGTGCCAGCAGCTTACTAGCGGGGAGAGAGACCCAGTACTTC. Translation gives CASSLLAGRETQYF.

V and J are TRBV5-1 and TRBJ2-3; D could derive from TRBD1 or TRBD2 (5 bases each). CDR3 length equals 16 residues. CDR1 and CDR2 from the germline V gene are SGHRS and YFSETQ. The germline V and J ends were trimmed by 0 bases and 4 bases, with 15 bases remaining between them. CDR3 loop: CASSLVTGGTADTQYF. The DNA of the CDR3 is TGCGCCAGCAGCTTGGTAACAGGAGGTACCGCAGATACGCAGTATTTT.

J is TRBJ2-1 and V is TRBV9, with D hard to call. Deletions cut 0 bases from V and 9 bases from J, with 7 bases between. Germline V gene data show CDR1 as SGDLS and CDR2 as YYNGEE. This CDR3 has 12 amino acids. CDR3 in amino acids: CASSVAQSEQFF. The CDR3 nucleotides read TGTGCCAGCAGCGTAGCTCAAAGTGAGCAGTTCTTC. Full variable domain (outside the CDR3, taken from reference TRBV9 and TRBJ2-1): DSGVTQTPKHLITATGQRVTLRCSPRSGDLSVYWYQQSLDQGLQFLIQYYNGEERAKGNILERFSAQQFPDLHSELNLSSLELGDSALYFCASSVAQSEQFFGPGTRLTVL.

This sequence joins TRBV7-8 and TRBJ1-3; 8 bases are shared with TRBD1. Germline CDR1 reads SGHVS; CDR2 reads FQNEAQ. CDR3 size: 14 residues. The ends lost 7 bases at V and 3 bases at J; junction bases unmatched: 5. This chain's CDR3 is CASTTGVGGNTIYF. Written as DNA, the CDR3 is TGTGCCAGCACGACAGGGGTCGGTGGAAACACCATATATTTT.

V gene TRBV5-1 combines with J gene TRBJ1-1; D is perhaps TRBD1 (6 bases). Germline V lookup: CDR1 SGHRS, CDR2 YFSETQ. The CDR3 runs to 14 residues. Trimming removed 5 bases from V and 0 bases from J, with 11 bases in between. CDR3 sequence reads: CASSSGHLNTEAFF. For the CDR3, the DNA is TGCGCCAGCAGTTCGGGACATTTGAACACTGAAGCTTTCTTT.

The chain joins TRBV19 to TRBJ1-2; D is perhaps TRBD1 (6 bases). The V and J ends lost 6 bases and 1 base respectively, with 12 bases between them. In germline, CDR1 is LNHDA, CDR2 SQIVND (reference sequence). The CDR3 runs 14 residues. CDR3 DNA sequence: TGTGCCAGTAGACAGGGCGATCTTAACTATGGCTACACCTTC. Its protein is CASRQGDLNYGYTF.

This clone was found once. CDR3 bases: TGTGCCAGCAGCCAGAGAGGGACAGGGGAATCACCCCTCCACTTT. Protein: CASSQRGTGESPLHF. This chain connects TRBV3-1 (or the pseudogene TRBV3-2) to TRBJ1-6; 10 bases fit TRBD1. V lost 3 bases and J lost 10; bases outside the gene matches: 6. CDR3 length: 15 amino acids. Germline CDR1 and CDR2: LGHDT and YNNKEL (reference sequence).

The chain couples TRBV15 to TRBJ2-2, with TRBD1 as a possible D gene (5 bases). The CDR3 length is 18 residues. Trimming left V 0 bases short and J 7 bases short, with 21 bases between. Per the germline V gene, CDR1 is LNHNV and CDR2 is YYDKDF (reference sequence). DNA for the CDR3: TGTGCCACCAGCAGAGAGTCTGCGGTCAGGGCGAGAGTCGGGGAGCTGTTTTTT. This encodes CATSRESAVRARVGELFF.

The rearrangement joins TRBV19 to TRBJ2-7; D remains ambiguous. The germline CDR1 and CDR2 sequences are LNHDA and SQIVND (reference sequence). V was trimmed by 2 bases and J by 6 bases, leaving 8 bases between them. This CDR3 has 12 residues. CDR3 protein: CASSISGSEQYF. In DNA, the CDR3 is TGTGCCAGTAGTATATCCGGCAGCGAGCAGTACTTC.

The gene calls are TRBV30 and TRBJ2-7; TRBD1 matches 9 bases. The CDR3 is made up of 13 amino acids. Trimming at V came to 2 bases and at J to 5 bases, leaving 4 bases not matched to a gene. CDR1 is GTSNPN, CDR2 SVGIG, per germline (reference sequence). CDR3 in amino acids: CAWSIDRGDEQYF. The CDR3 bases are TGTGCCTGGAGTATCGACAGGGGGGACGAGCAGTACTTC.

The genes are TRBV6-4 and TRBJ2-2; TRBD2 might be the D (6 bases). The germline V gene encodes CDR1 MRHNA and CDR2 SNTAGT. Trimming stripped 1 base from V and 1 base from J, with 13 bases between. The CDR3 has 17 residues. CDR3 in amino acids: CASSDWGVAENTGELFF. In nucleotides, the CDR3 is TGTGCCAGCAGTGACTGGGGGGTAGCGGAGAACACCGGGGAGCTGTTTTTT.

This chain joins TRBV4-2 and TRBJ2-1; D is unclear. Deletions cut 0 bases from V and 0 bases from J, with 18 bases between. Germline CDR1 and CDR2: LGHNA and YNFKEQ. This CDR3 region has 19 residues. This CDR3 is CASSQDLSSQVRSYNEQFF. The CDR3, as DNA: TGTGCCAGCAGCCAAGATCTTTCCTCTCAAGTGCGCTCCTACAATGAGCAGTTCTTC.

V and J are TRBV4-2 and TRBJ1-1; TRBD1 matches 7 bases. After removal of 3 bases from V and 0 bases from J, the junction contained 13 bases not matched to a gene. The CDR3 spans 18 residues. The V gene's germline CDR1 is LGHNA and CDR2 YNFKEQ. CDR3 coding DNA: TGTGCCAGCAGCCATCTCGGACAGGCGAGAACTATGAACACTGAAGCTTTCTTT. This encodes CASSHLGQARTMNTEAFF.

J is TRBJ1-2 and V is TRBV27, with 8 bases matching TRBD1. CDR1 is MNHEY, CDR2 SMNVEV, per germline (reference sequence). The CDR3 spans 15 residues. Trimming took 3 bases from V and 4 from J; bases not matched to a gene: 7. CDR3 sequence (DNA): TGTGCCAGCAGTTTCGACAGGGGAGACTCCTATGGCTACACCTTC. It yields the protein CASSFDRGDSYGYTF.

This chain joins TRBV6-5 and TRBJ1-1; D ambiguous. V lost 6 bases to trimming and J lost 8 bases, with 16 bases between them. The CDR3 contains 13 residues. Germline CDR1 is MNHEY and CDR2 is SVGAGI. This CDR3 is CASRQPGNKEAFF. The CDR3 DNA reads TGTGCCAGCAGACAACCTGGGAACAAAGAAGCTTTCTTT.

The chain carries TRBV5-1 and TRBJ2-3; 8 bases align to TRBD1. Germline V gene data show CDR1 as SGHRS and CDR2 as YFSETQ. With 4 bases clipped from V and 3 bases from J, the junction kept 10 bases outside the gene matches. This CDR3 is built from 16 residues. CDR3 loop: CASSPGRQGATDTQYF. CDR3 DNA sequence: TGCGCCAGCAGCCCCGGACGGCAGGGGGCAACAGATACGCAGTATTTT.

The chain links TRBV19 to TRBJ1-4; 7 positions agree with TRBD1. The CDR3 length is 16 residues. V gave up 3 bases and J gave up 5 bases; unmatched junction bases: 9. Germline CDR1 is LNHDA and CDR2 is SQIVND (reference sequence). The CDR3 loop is CASSILGTDENEKLFF. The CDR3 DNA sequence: TGTGCCAGTAGTATCCTGGGGACAGATGAGAATGAAAAACTGTTTTTT.

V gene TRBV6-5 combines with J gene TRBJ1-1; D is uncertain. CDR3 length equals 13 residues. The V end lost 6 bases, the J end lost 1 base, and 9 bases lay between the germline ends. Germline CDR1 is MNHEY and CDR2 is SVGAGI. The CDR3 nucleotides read TGTGCCAGCAGCGAGACGAGGAACACTGAAGCTTTCTTT. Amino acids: CASSETRNTEAFF.